This T cell receptor beta chain originates from a study of cytomegalovirus exposure and HLA in healthy donors. PCR employed 60 Vbeta and 13 Jbeta primers. The data were produced by immunoSEQ multiplex PCR, yet TCRdb's version contains in-frame clones alone and is incomplete. The listing records approximately 52,000 clones. General study findings and limits: An apparent linkage of common viral pathogens to several of the most significant clusters emerged in a later analysis. Across donors, sequencing depth was assumed by presence/absence analyses to be roughly uniform.

On this clone itself: The target antigen is unknown.

In germline, CDR1 is MNHNS, CDR2 SASEGT. This CDR3 is 15 amino acids long. V gave up 4 bases and J gave up 5 bases, with 14 bases separating them. The receptor's source is a woman aged 55-70 years in good health and CMV-seropositive. The chain has TRBV6-1 and TRBJ1-4; possibly TRBD1 for D (5 bases). The sample consisted of PBMCs. The CDR3 sequence: CASSASQALNEKLFF. In DNA form, the CDR3 reads TGTGCCAGCAGTGCTTCACAGGCGCTCAATGAAAAACTGTTTTTT.